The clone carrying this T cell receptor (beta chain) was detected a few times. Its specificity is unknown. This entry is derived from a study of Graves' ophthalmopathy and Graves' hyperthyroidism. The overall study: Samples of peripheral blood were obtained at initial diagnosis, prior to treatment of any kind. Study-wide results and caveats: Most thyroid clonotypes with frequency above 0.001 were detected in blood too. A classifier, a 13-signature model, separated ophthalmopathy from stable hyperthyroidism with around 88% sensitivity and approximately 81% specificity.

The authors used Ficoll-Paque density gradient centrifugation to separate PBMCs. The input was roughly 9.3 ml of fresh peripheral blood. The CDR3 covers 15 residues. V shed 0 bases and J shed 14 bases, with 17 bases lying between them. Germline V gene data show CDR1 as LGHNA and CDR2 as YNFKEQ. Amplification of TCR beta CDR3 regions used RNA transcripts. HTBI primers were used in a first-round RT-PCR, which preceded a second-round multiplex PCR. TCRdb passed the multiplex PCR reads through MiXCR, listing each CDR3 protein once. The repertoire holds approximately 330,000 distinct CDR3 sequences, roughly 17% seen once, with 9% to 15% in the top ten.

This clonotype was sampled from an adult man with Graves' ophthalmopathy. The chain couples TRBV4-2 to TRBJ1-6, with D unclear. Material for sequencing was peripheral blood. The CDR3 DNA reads TGTGCCAGCAGCCAAGACCCAAGAGGTATTCAGGCCCTCCACTTT. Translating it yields CASSQDPRGIQALHF.